This TCR beta chain is drawn from a study of blood T cell repertoires in COVID-19. Trimming removed 5 bases at V and 5 bases at J, with 19 bases between. The CDR3 loop spans 16 amino acids. Germline assignment: CDR1 SGHTA and CDR2 FQGTGA. Original analysis: Reference gene primer amplification yielded estimated nucleated cell counts. TCRdb's copy holds only in-frame clones and misses some; the assay was immunoSEQ multiplex PCR. D and trimming were read from the DNA, whereas the V and J calls and clone size are those reported in that table. The sample has approximately 470,000 clones, 80% to 90% seen once.

The source is a human donor in a cohort sampled during active COVID-19. The sample taken for sequencing was peripheral blood. This chain joins TRBV7-3 and TRBJ2-1, with D possibly matching TRBD2 (7 bases). The CDR3 DNA reads TGTGCCAGCAGCCTATCCGGGGGGCGAGCGAACAATGAGCAGTTCTTC. Residues: CASSLSGGRANNEQFF.